Listed below are T cell receptor beta chains from one sample, sequenced in a study of metastatic and nonmetastatic thyroid tumors. With MiXCR, TCRdb called clones anew from the PCR reads. The data contain some 30,000 clones, approximately 8% of them singletons. Sequences were obtained from blood. Receptors originate from a female donor with papillary thyroid cancer or a benign thyroid nodule (not recorded which). Some clones in this sample may be carry-over from other donors' samples. CDR3s include the opening cysteine and the closing phenylalanine or tryptophan. D genes are given only for firm matches. Part of the rows lack a size; the others show once, few, many or a class for expanded clones.

j_call,clone_size,d_call,v_call,cdr3_aa,cdr3_nt
TRBJ2-5,few,-,TRBV29-1,CSTPGGAGVTQYF,TGCAGCACTCCAGGGGGCGCGGGGGTGACCCAGTACTTC
TRBJ1-1,many,-,TRBV12-3/TRBV12-4,CASSFQGLDTEAFF,TGTGCCAGCAGTTTCCAGGGACTAGACACTGAAGCTTTCTTT
TRBJ1-1,-,-,TRBV18,CASSPRLGNTEAFF,TGTGCCAGCTCACCTCGACTGGGGAACACTGAAGCTTTCTTT
TRBJ1-5,many,-,TRBV28,CASNRAEGRTSPQHF,TGTGCCAGCAATAGGGCGGAAGGACGGACATCGCCCCAGCATTTT
TRBJ1-1,many,-,TRBV3-1,CASSQEQGRWGMNTEAFF,TGTGCCAGCAGCCAAGAACAGGGAAGGTGGGGCATGAACACTGAAGCTTTCTTT
TRBJ2-7,-,TRBD1,TRBV5-1,CASSGGTGGYEQYF,TGCGCCAGCAGCGGAGGGACAGGGGGCTACGAGCAGTACTTC
TRBJ1-2,many,TRBD1,TRBV11-1,CASSLTGTGRSNYGYTF,TGTGCCAGCAGCCTCACTGGGACAGGCCGGTCTAACTATGGCTACACCTTC
TRBJ1-6,once,-,TRBV5-1,CANSLEQAVRSPFHF,TGCGCCAACAGCCTGGAACAGGCCGTGCGTTCACCCTTCCACTTT
TRBJ2-7,many,TRBD2,TRBV2,CASSEFGTSSYEQYF,TGTGCCAGCAGTGAATTCGGGACTAGCTCCTACGAGCAGTACTTC
TRBJ2-7,medium-sized,-,TRBV12-3/TRBV12-4,CASSLGDTKYEQYF,TGTGCCAGCAGTTTAGGGGACACCAAGTACGAGCAGTACTTC
TRBJ2-7,many,-,TRBV12-3/TRBV12-4,CASSPQGSVYEQYF,TGTGCCAGCAGTCCCCAGGGTAGCGTCTACGAGCAGTACTTC
TRBJ2-1,few,TRBD2,TRBV14,CASSVSLAGVLNEQFF,TGTGCCAGCAGCGTCTCACTAGCGGGAGTTTTGAATGAGCAGTTCTTC
TRBJ1-2,many,TRBD1,TRBV5-1,CASSASTGVRYGYTF,TGCGCCAGCAGCGCGAGTACAGGGGTGCGCTATGGCTACACCTTC
TRBJ2-7,-,-,TRBV12-3/TRBV12-4,CASILGGVRYEQYF,TGTGCCAGCATTTTAGGAGGGGTAAGGTACGAGCAGTACTTC
TRBJ2-1,-,TRBD2,TRBV30,CAWSLTSWIFYEQFF,TGTGCCTGGAGCTTGACTAGCTGGATATTCTATGAGCAGTTCTTC
TRBJ2-5,many,TRBD2,TRBV30,CAWSDGSGSVETQYF,TGTGCCTGGAGTGATGGTAGCGGGAGCGTGGAGACCCAGTACTTC
TRBJ2-6,many,-,TRBV6-2/TRBV6-3,CASSSGGTGANVLTF,TGTGCCAGCAGTTCCGGAGGTACCGGGGCCAACGTCCTGACTTTC
TRBJ1-1,many,TRBD1,TRBV29-1,CSADGQGKEAFF,TGCAGCGCCGATGGACAGGGAAAGGAAGCTTTCTTT
TRBJ1-3,many,-,TRBV6-1,CASSSLLSGNTIYF,TGTGCCAGCAGTTCCCTGCTCTCTGGAAACACCATATATTTT
TRBJ2-3,many,-,TRBV5-1,CASSSLDTSGTDTQYF,TGCGCCAGCAGCTCCCTGGATACGAGCGGCACAGATACGCAGTATTTT
TRBJ2-7,many,-,TRBV10-3,CAISDRDRTYEQYF,TGTGCCATCAGTGACAGGGATCGGACCTACGAGCAGTACTTC
TRBJ2-7,many,-,TRBV27,CASSLLGGPSEQYF,TGTGCCAGCAGTTTATTGGGGGGGCCCAGCGAGCAGTACTTC
TRBJ2-1,many,TRBD2,TRBV23-1,CASINSGRTSGGAPSYNEQFF,TGCGCCAGCATCAACTCAGGTAGGACTAGCGGGGGGGCCCCCTCCTACAATGAGCAGTTCTTC
TRBJ2-7,many,TRBD2,TRBV5-1,CASSLGGTSTSYEQYF,TGCGCCAGCAGCCTGGGGGGGACTAGCACCTCCTACGAGCAGTACTTC
TRBJ2-3,many,-,TRBV20-1,CSAREMGITAGDTQYF,TGCAGTGCTAGAGAAATGGGAATTACTGCTGGAGATACGCAGTATTTT
TRBJ1-6,many,-,TRBV28,CASSLGVQISPLHF,TGTGCCAGCAGTTTAGGAGTTCAAATTTCACCCCTCCACTTT
TRBJ1-1,many,-,TRBV9,CASSVGPGTNTEAFF,TGTGCCAGCAGCGTAGGTCCGGGGACGAACACTGAAGCTTTCTTT
TRBJ2-3,many,-,TRBV19,CASTTSGAGTDTQYF,TGTGCCAGTACCACGTCAGGGGCGGGCACAGATACGCAGTATTTT
TRBJ1-2,-,-,TRBV28,CVSRRDINYGYTF,TGTGTCAGCAGGAGGGACATTAACTATGGCTACACCTTC
TRBJ1-1,many,-,TRBV7-9,CASSLVRQKNTEAFF,TGTGCCAGCAGCTTAGTGAGACAAAAGAACACTGAAGCTTTCTTT
TRBJ1-1,many,-,TRBV19,CASKKTVNTEAFF,TGTGCCAGTAAGAAAACGGTGAACACTGAAGCTTTCTTT
TRBJ2-3,many,-,TRBV15,CATSRGQVPDTQYF,TGTGCCACCAGCAGGGGTCAGGTCCCCGATACGCAGTATTTT
TRBJ2-3,many,TRBD1,TRBV5-1,CASSLGTGSDTQYF,TGCGCCAGCAGCTTAGGGACAGGGTCAGATACGCAGTATTTT
TRBJ2-7,few,-,TRBV6-1,CASSRTGSFTGEQYF,TGCGCCAGCAGTCGGACGGGGTCCTTTACTGGAGAGCAGTACTTC
TRBJ2-7,many,-,TRBV6-5,CASSYRSYSYEQYF,TGTGCCAGCAGTTACCGGTCGTATTCCTACGAGCAGTACTTC
TRBJ1-2,many,TRBD1,TRBV10-2,CASSEIGGGYGYTF,TGCGCCAGCAGTGAGATAGGGGGCGGCTATGGCTACACCTTC
TRBJ2-1,many,-,TRBV18,CASSPQPTSDNEQFF,TGTGCCAGCTCACCACAGCCCACTAGTGACAATGAGCAGTTCTTC
TRBJ2-7,many,-,TRBV7-8,CASSSTHEQYF,TGTGCCAGCAGCTCAACCCACGAGCAGTACTTC
TRBJ2-3,many,TRBD1,TRBV20-1,CSATDRGRVPDTQYF,TGCAGTGCTACCGACAGGGGAAGGGTTCCAGATACGCAGTATTTT
TRBJ1-5,many,-,TRBV4-2,CASSQTGLDQPQHF,TGTGCCAGCAGCCAAACAGGGTTGGATCAGCCCCAGCATTTT
TRBJ2-7,once,TRBD2,TRBV4-1,CASSQQAGGYEQYF,TGCGCCAGCAGCCAACAGGCGGGAGGCTACGAGCAGTACTTC
TRBJ1-2,many,TRBD1,TRBV12-3/TRBV12-4,CASTSTGRYGYTF,TGTGCCAGCACCTCGACAGGGAGATATGGCTACACCTTC
TRBJ1-1,many,TRBD1,TRBV30,CAWRKGARTEAFF,TGTGCCTGGAGGAAGGGGGCGCGAACTGAAGCTTTCTTT
TRBJ1-4,many,TRBD1,TRBV6-2/TRBV6-3,CASRSTRGSVNEKLFF,TGTGCCAGCAGGAGTACCAGGGGGAGCGTTAATGAAAAACTGTTTTTT
TRBJ1-1,many,TRBD1,TRBV29-1,CTAGQGNTEAFF,TGCACCGCCGGACAGGGAAACACTGAAGCTTTCTTT
TRBJ1-1,many,-,TRBV6-5,CASSYRGEAFF,TGTGCCAGCAGTTACCGGGGTGAAGCTTTCTTT
TRBJ2-1,many,TRBD2,TRBV7-9,CASSLIAISGGAYEQFF,TGTGCCAGCAGCTTAATTGCCATTAGCGGGGGGGCTTATGAGCAGTTCTTC
TRBJ2-1,many,-,TRBV7-3,CASSIGDLRGNEQFF,TGTGCCAGCAGCATAGGGGATCTGCGGGGCAATGAGCAGTTCTTC
TRBJ1-5,many,-,TRBV19,CASSIGGAQPQHF,TGTGCCAGTAGTATAGGGGGGGCTCAGCCCCAGCATTTT
TRBJ2-3,many,-,TRBV6-2/TRBV6-3,CASRDWGGMGDTQYF,TGTGCCAGCAGGGACTGGGGCGGGATGGGAGATACGCAGTATTTT